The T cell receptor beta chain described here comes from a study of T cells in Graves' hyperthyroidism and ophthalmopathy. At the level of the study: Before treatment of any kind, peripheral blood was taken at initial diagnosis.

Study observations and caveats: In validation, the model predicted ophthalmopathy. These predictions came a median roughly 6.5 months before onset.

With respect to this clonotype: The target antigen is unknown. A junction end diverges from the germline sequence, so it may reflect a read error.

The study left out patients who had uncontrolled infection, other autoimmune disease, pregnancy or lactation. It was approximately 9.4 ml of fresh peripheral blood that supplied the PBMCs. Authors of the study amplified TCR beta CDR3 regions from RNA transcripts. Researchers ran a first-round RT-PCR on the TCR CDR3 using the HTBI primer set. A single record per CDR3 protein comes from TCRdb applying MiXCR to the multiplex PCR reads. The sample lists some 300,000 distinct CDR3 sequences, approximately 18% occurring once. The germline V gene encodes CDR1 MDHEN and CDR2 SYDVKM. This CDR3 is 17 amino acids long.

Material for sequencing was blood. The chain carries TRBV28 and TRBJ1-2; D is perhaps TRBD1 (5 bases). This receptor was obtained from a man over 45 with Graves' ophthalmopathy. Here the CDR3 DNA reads TGTGCCAGCACCGCTAGGGGACTCAGACTAGCTAACTATGGCCACACCTTC. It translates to CASTARGLRLANYGHTF.